The 3 T cell receptor beta chains below come from one sample, sequenced in a study of graft-versus-host responses after intestinal transplantation. The data were produced by immunoSEQ multiplex PCR, yet TCRdb's version contains in-frame clones alone and is incomplete. Altogether around 92,000 clones are present, 86% being singletons, with the ten largest covering approximately 1.4%. Sequenced here: PBMCs, sampled 255 days after intestinal transplant. The receptors originated from a human patient who received an intestinal transplant, so some T cells may come from the graft donor.

The chain carries TRBV5-6 and TRBJ2-3; weak D call: TRBD1 (6 bases). This CDR3 has 18 residues. Looked up from germline, CDR1 is SGHDT and CDR2 is YYEEEE. V gave up 0 bases and J gave up 3 bases, with 20 bases separating them. CDR3 region: CASSLAVGRGVGTDTQYF. The CDR3 DNA reads TGTGCCAGCAGCTTGGCCGTCGGCAGGGGAGTTGGGACAGATACGCAGTATTTT.

The gene calls are TRBV5-8 and TRBJ2-7; 12 bases fit TRBD2. Germline-derived CDR1 and CDR2 are SGHTS and YDEGEE. V shed 0 bases and J 4 bases; nucleotides not matched to a gene: 11. CDR3 length: 18 residues. The CDR3 DNA is TGTGCCAGCAGCTTGGGACTAGCGGGAGAAAGCCCCCAATACGAGCAGTACTTC. This encodes CASSLGLAGESPQYEQYF.

In the case of this clone: Within the sample, other DNA sequences also encode this same CDR3. This chain uses TRBV11-2 with TRBJ1-6; D gene unclear. Trimming left V 5 bases short and J 0 bases short, with 8 bases between. CDR1 and CDR2 (germline): SGHAT, FQNNGV. The CDR3 has 15 residues. The CDR3 region is CASSLGSSYNSPLHF. In nucleotides, the CDR3 is TGTGCCAGCAGCCTGGGGAGCTCCTATAATTCACCCCTCCACTTT.